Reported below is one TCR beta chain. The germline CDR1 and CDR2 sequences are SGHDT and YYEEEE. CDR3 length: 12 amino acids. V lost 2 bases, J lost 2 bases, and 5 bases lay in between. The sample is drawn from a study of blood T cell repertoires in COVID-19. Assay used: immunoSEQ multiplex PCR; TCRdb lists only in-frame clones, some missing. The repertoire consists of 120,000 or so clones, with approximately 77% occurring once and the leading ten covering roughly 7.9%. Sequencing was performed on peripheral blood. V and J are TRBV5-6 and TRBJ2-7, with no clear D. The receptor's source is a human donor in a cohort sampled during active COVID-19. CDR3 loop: CASSFSAYEQYF. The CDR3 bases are TGTGCCAGCAGCTTTTCCGCCTACGAGCAGTACTTC.